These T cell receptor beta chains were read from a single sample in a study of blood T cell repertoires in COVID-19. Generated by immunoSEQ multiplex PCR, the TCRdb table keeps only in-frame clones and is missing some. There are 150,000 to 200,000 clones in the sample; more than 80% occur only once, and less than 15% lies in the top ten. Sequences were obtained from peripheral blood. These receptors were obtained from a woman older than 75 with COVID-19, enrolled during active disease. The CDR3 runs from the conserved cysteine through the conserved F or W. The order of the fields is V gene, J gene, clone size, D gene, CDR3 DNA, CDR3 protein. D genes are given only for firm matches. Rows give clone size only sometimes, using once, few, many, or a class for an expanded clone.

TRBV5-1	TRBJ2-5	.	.	TGCGCCAGCAGCTTGTCCTACGGGAGCGAGGAAGAGACCCAGTACTTC	CASSLSYGSEEETQYF
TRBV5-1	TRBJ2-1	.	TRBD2	TGCGCCAGCAGCTTAGGGACTAGCGGTTACAATGAGCAGTTCTTC	CASSLGTSGYNEQFF
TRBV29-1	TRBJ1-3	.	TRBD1	TGCAGCGTGGCCGGGACAGCTGGAAACACCATATATTTT	CSVAGTAGNTIYF
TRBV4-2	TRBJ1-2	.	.	TGTGCCAGCAGCCAAACAGCTCGCTATGGCTACACCTTC	CASSQTARYGYTF
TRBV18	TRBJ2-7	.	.	TGTGCCAGCTCACCACCGCGGGCGACTAGTCGCTCCTACGAGCAGTACTTC	CASSPPRATSRSYEQYF
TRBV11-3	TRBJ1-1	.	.	TGTGCCAGCAGCTTGGGCAGGCTAAAGGAAGCTTTCTTT	CASSLGRLKEAFF
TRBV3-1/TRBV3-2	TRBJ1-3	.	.	TGTGCCAGCAGCCAAGATAAGCAAGTTATTATCCGATACACCATATATTTT	CASSQDKQVIIRYTIYF
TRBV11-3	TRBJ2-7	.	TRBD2	TGTGCCAGCAGCTCCGGAGGGGGGCGGGGGGGCCGTTACGAGCAGTACTTC	CASSSGGGRGGRYEQYF
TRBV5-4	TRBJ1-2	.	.	TGTGCCAGCACCCCGGGCGGGACGGAAGGTCCTAACTATGGCTACACCTTC	CASTPGGTEGPNYGYTF
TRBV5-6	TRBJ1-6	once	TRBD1	TGTGCCAGCAGCTTGGGGACAGGGGTTTCACCCCTCCACTTT	CASSLGTGVSPLHF
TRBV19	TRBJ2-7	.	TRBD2	TGTGCCAGTAGCACTAGCGGTGCCTCCTACGAGCAGTACTTC	CASSTSGASYEQYF
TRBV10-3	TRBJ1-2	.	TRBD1	TGTGCCATCAGTGAGACCCGGCAGGGGGCCTATGGCTACACCTTC	CAISETRQGAYGYTF
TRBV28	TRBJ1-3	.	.	TGTGCCAGCAGTTTAGTAGGGGCTGGAAACACCATATATTTT	CASSLVGAGNTIYF
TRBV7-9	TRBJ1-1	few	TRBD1	TGTGCCAGCAGCTCGACAGGGGCTGAAGCTTTCTTT	CASSSTGAEAFF
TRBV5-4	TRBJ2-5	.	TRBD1	TGTGCCAGCAGCCCTGTGGACAGGGAAGGGCCGGAGACCCAGTACTTC	CASSPVDREGPETQYF
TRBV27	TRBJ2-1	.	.	TGTGCCAGCAGTCGACAGGGAGGTGAGCAGTTCTTC	CASSRQGGEQFF
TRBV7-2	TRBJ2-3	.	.	TGTGCCAGCAGCCCAGACAGGCAGGTCTTCACAGATACGCAGTATTTT	CASSPDRQVFTDTQYF
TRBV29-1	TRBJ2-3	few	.	TGCAGCGTTGAAGTCCGGGGGAGGGGGACGCAGTATTTT	CSVEVRGRGTQYF
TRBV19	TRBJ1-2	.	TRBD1	TGTGCCAGTAGTACGGACAGGGAGTATGGCTACACCTTC	CASSTDREYGYTF
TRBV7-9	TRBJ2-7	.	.	TGTGCCAGCAGCTTAGTGTTTGGACTTCGCTCCTACGAGCAGTACTTC	CASSLVFGLRSYEQYF
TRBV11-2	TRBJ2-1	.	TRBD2	TGTGCCAGCAGCTTAGGGGCGGGAGCTTCCAATGAGCAGTTCTTC	CASSLGAGASNEQFF
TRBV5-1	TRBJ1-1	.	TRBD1	TGCGCCAGCAGCGGAATACTCGGACAGGGCGCGCTCTATGGTGAAGCTTTCTTT	CASSGILGQGALYGEAFF
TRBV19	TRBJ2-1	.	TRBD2	TGTGCCAGTAGTGTAGCGGGAGGGCCTCTGGGGGACAATGAGCAGTTCTTC	CASSVAGGPLGDNEQFF
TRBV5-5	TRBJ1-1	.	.	TGTGCCAGCAGCCCGCAAGGGGTCCGAGGAGCTTTCTTT	CASSPQGVRGAFF
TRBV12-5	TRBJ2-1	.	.	TGTGCTAGTGGTTGGGCAGGGGTGAATGAGCAGTTCTTC	CASGWAGVNEQFF
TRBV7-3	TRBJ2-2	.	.	TGTGCCAGCAGCTTACCGGGGAAGAACACCGGGGAGCTGTTTTTT	CASSLPGKNTGELFF
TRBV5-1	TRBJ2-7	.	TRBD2	TGCGCCAGCAGCTCAGGACTAGCGGACCCCTCCTACGAGCAGTACTTC	CASSSGLADPSYEQYF
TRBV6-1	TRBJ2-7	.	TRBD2	TGTGCCAGCAGTGATGAGAGACTAGCGGGCCCATACGAGCAGTACTTC	CASSDERLAGPYEQYF
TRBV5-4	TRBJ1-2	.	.	TGTGCCAGCAGCATCTTAGAAGGACAGAATTATTATGGCTACACCTTC	CASSILEGQNYYGYTF
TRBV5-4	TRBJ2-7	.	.	TGTGCCAGCAGCTTGGAAGGCAGGGACGAGCAGTACTTC	CASSLEGRDEQYF
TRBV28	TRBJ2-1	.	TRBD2	TGTGCCAGCAGTTTATTGCGCCTGCGGGAGGGCCAGAGCTCCTACAATGAGCAGTTCTTC	CASSLLRLREGQSSYNEQFF
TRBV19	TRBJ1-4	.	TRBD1	TGTGCCAGTGGGATTACAGGGGGAAAACTGTTTTTT	CASGITGGKLFF
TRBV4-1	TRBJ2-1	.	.	TGCGCCAGCAGCCACCCGGGGGATTTTGGTGAGCAGTTCTTC	CASSHPGDFGEQFF
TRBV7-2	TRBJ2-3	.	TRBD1	TGTGCCAGCAGTCCGGGACAGGGGAACCCCCGGGCAGATACGCAGTATTTT	CASSPGQGNPRADTQYF
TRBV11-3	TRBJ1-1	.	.	TGTGCCAGCAGCCCGAAAACAGGGAACACTGAAGCTTTCTTT	CASSPKTGNTEAFF
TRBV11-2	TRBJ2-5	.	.	TGTGCCAGCAGCCCCGGGACATTCCAAGAGACCCAGTACTTC	CASSPGTFQETQYF
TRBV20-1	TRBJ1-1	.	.	TGCAGTGCTAGAGTTGGCAGGGGTGCTTTCTTT	CSARVGRGAFF
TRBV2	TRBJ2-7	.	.	TGTGCCAGCAGTGTAAGACAGACCTACGAGCAGTACTTC	CASSVRQTYEQYF
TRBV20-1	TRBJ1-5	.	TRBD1	TGCAGTGCGAGTAACCGAGGGGGCTATCAGCCCCAGCATTTT	CSASNRGGYQPQHF
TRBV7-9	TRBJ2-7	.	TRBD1	TGTGCCAGCAGCGCGAGGGACAGTCGCGAGCAGTACTTC	CASSARDSREQYF